The 32 T cell receptor beta chains given below trace back to one sample, sequenced in a study of blood T cell repertoires in COVID-19. Sequenced by immunoSEQ multiplex PCR; TCRdb stores in-frame clones only, minus some. The table has 350,000 to 450,000 clones, around nine tenths seen once. The sample taken for sequencing was peripheral blood. Receptor source: a human donor in a cohort sampled during active COVID-19.

The genes are TRBV5-4 and TRBJ2-3; 7 bases line up with TRBD1. V shed 1 base and J 4 bases; nucleotides not matched to a gene: 6. Germline V gene data show CDR1 as SGHNT and CDR2 as YYREEE (reference sequence). The CDR3 length is 15 residues. CDR3 bases: TGTGCCAGCAGCTTGAGTCGGACAGGTCCAGATACGCAGTATTTT. Protein product: CASSLSRTGPDTQYF.

This clone was picked up one time. The gene calls are TRBV6-2 or TRBV6-3 and TRBJ1-5, with 11 nucleotides matching TRBD1. V was pared by 6 bases and J by 6 bases, with 13 bases of the junction left unmatched. Germline V lookup: CDR1 MNHEY, CDR2 SVGEGT. The CDR3 spans 17 residues. CDR3 region: CASRPSGQGVVGQPQHF. CDR3 bases: TGTGCCAGCAGACCTTCGGGACAGGGGGTAGTGGGTCAGCCCCAGCATTTT.

This clone was counted once. The chain combines TRBV5-4 with TRBJ2-1; no firm D call. In germline, CDR1 is SGHNT, CDR2 YYREEE (reference sequence). The CDR3 spans 15 residues. V was shortened by 0 bases and J by 1 base, with 8 bases between the two germline ends. The CDR3 DNA follows: TGTGCCAGCAGCTTGGTCTCTAGATCCTACAATGAGCAGTTCTTC. Protein: CASSLVSRSYNEQFF.

The rearrangement uses TRBV7-2 and TRBJ1-2; 7 positions match TRBD1. Unmatched junction bases numbered 7, after V lost 1 base and J lost 5 bases. Germline loops: CDR1 SGHTA, CDR2 FQGNSA. The CDR3 sequence is 15 residues long. The CDR3 loop reads CASSLGLGGGYGYTF. The CDR3 nucleotides read TGTGCCAGCAGCTTAGGGTTAGGGGGCGGTTATGGCTACACCTTC.

CDR3 DNA sequence: TGCAGTGGATACAGGGATGAAAAACTGTTTTTT. The encoded protein is CSGYRDEKLFF. This chain links TRBV20-1 with TRBJ1-4; D might be TRBD1 (6 bases). Germline CDR1 reads DFQATT; CDR2 reads SNEGSKA (reference sequence). There are 11 residues in the CDR3. V dropped 7 bases and J dropped 6 bases, with 9 bases sitting between them.

This chain links TRBV7-3 with TRBJ1-2; 11 bases are shared with TRBD1. V dropped 5 bases and J dropped 10; count of bases not matched to a gene: 12. This CDR3 is 15 amino acids long. The germline V gene has CDR1 SGHTA and CDR2 FQGTGA. The DNA for the CDR3 is TGTGCCAGCAGCCCCGGACAGGGGGCATTTCAGGACTACACCTTC. Residues: CASSPGQGAFQDYTF.

This chain connects TRBV30 to TRBJ1-2; no clear D. Trimming took off 0 bases at V and 4 bases at J, with 12 bases between the two ends. The germline CDR1 and CDR2 sequences are GTSNPN and SVGIG (reference sequence). The CDR3 length is 14 residues. CDR3 in DNA: TGTGCCTGGAGTGTATCACCAACAGCCTATGGCTACACCTTC. Amino acids: CAWSVSPTAYGYTF. Filled out from reference TRBV30 and TRBJ1-2, the complete variable domain reads SQTIHQWPATLVQPVGSPLSLECTVEGTSNPNLYWYRQAAGRGLQLLFYSVGIGQISSEVPQNLSASRPQDRQFILSSKKLLLSDSGFYLCAWSVSPTAYGYTFGSGTRLTVV.

V and J are TRBV10-3 and TRBJ1-2, with D possibly matching TRBD1 (5 bases). The germline V and J ends were trimmed by 10 bases and 1 base, with 13 bases remaining between them. CDR3 size: 13 residues. Per the germline V gene, CDR1 is ENHRY and CDR2 is SYGVKD. The CDR3 DNA sequence: TGTGCCACCGAGCCCGACAGTAACTATGGCTACACCTTC. The encoded protein is CATEPDSNYGYTF.

The chain links TRBV3-1 (or the pseudogene TRBV3-2) to TRBJ2-1; D ambiguous. The CDR3 covers 11 residues. V lost 2 bases and J lost 7, with 3 bases in between. Germline assignment: CDR1 LGHDT and CDR2 YNNKEL (reference sequence). The CDR3 DNA is TGTGCCAGCAGCCAACGTAATGAGCAGTTCTTC. Protein product: CASSQRNEQFF.

V is TRBV9 and J is TRBJ1-3; D perhaps matches TRBD1 (5 bases). The CDR3 runs to 17 residues. From germline, CDR1 is SGDLS and CDR2 YYNGEE. Trimming took 4 bases from V and 1 from J, leaving 18 bases between them. The chain's CDR3 is CASSLRGASLSGNTIYF. In nucleotides, the CDR3 is TGTGCCAGCAGCCTCCGCGGGGCTAGTCTGTCTGGAAACACCATATATTTT.

The chain employs TRBV7-2 and TRBJ1-5; 7 bases match TRBD1. Per germline, CDR1 SGHTA and CDR2 FQGNSA. V lost 5 bases, J lost 3 bases, and 4 bases stayed unmatched. This CDR3 region has 14 residues. The CDR3 here is CASSQTGPNQPQHF. Written as DNA, the CDR3 is TGTGCCAGCAGCCAGACAGGGCCCAATCAGCCCCAGCATTTT.

The chain joins TRBV4-2 to TRBJ1-2; TRBD1 agrees at 11 bases. The CDR3 loop spans 16 amino acids. The V gene end was trimmed by 6 bases and the J gene end by 8 bases; junction bases not matched to a gene: 14. Per germline, CDR1 LGHNA and CDR2 YNFKEQ. The CDR3 nucleotides read TGTGCCAGCAGTTTCAGCCCGGGACAGGGGGATGGGGGCTACACCTTC. This encodes CASSFSPGQGDGGYTF.

The J gene is TRBJ2-1, the V gene TRBV19; TRBD2 matches 7 bases. The CDR3 is 13 residues long. Germline V lookup: CDR1 LNHDA, CDR2 SQIVND (reference sequence). The J segment lost 7 bases and the V segment lost 4 bases, leaving 4 bases of the junction unmatched. The CDR3 DNA follows: TGTGCCAGTAGTAAGGGACTACATAATGAGCAGTTCTTC. Encoded protein: CASSKGLHNEQFF.

CDR3 DNA: TGTGCCAGCCGGGGGGCTTATGGCTACACCTTC. This sequence encodes CASRGAYGYTF. The J gene is TRBJ1-2, the V gene TRBV6-6; weak D call: TRBD1 (6 bases). This CDR3 contains 11 residues. The germline V and J ends were trimmed by 8 bases and 5 bases, with 9 bases remaining between them. Germline V gene sequence: CDR1 MNHNY, CDR2 SVGAGI (reference sequence).

The chain links TRBV7-9 to TRBJ1-3, with D uncertain. The CDR3 consists of 14 residues. Germline CDR1 SEHNR, CDR2 FQNEAQ (reference sequence). V lost 0 bases and J 4 bases, leaving 7 bases between the germline ends. This CDR3 reads CASSLASGGNTIYF. The CDR3 bases are TGTGCCAGCAGCTTAGCTTCGGGGGGAAACACCATATATTTT.

This rearrangement joins TRBV12-3 or TRBV12-4 to TRBJ1-2, with D maybe TRBD1 (5 bases). V gave up 2 bases and J gave up 5 bases, with 6 bases separating them. CDR3 length: 12 residues. The CDR3, as DNA: TGTGCCAGCAGTTTAAGACAGTATGGCTACACCTTC. This codes for CASSLRQYGYTF.

J is TRBJ1-1 and V is TRBV2, with 7 bases lining up with TRBD1. This CDR3 spans 13 amino acids. Germline values: CDR1 SNHLY, CDR2 FYNNEI. The junction had 4 bases not matched to a gene; V was cut back by 0 bases and J by 9 bases. CDR3 in DNA: TGTGCCAGCAGTGAAGCGCGGGACAGACAAGCTTTCTTT. Translated: CASSEARDRQAFF.

This chain connects TRBV5-6 to TRBJ2-6, with 10 bases fitting TRBD2. Germline-derived CDR1 and CDR2 are SGHDT and YYEEEE. Germline trimming cut 0 bases from V and 0 bases from J; bases unmatched to any gene: 6. The CDR3 runs 19 residues. CDR3 region: CASSLEFLAGVSGANVLTF. CDR3 sequence (DNA): TGTGCCAGCAGCTTGGAATTTCTAGCGGGGGTCTCTGGGGCCAACGTCCTGACTTTC.

The gene calls are TRBV18 and TRBJ2-7; TRBD2 matches 11 bases. Germline-derived CDR1 and CDR2 are KGHSH and LQKENI. J gave up 3 bases and V 4 bases, and 5 bases lay outside the gene matches. The CDR3 spans 15 residues. CDR3 sequence: CASSRTSGSIYEQYF. The DNA for the CDR3 is TGTGCCAGCTCACGTACTAGCGGGAGTATCTACGAGCAGTACTTC.

The chain uses TRBV6-6 and TRBJ1-5; 7 nucleotides align to TRBD1. Germline trimming cut 8 bases from V and 6 bases from J; bases unmatched to any gene: 10. CDR1 is MNHNY and CDR2 is SVGAGI in the germline V gene (reference sequence). This CDR3 comprises 14 residues. This CDR3 is CASDSTGLVQPQHF. The CDR3 bases are TGTGCCAGCGACTCGACAGGGTTGGTTCAGCCCCAGCATTTT.

The rearrangement uses TRBV2 and TRBJ2-1, with unresolved D. Germline assignment: CDR1 SNHLY and CDR2 FYNNEI. V dropped 3 bases and J dropped 1 base, with 7 bases sitting between them. The CDR3 has 14 residues. Here the CDR3 DNA reads TGTGCCAGCAGTGAGGCGGTATCCTACAATGAGCAGTTCTTC. Amino acid sequence: CASSEAVSYNEQFF.

V is TRBV29-1 and J is TRBJ1-6; D remains unclear. This CDR3 comprises 14 residues. Trimming removed 5 bases at V and 3 bases at J, with 11 bases between. Germline lookup yields CDR1 SQVTM and CDR2 ANQGSEA. The CDR3 sequence is CSVIPGIYNSPLHF. DNA for the CDR3: TGCAGCGTTATCCCGGGGATCTATAATTCACCCCTCCACTTT.

The chain recombines TRBV10-3 with TRBJ2-2, with no clear D. CDR1 ENHRY and CDR2 SYGVKD come from the germline V gene. Trimming removed 0 bases from V and 5 bases from J, with 7 bases in between. The CDR3 sequence is 14 residues long. CDR3 region: CAISESRETGELFF. For the CDR3, the DNA is TGTGCCATCAGTGAGTCGAGAGAGACCGGGGAGCTGTTTTTT.

The chain combines TRBV2 with TRBJ2-5; 7 bases are a match to TRBD1. In germline, CDR1 is SNHLY, CDR2 FYNNEI. J lost 4 bases, V lost 2 bases, and 4 bases had no gene match. The CDR3 consists of 14 residues. In nucleotides, the CDR3 is TGTGCCAGCAGTGAATACAGGGGTGGAGAGACCCAGTACTTC. It translates to CASSEYRGGETQYF.

This chain uses TRBV7-2 with TRBJ2-6, with D perhaps matching TRBD2 (5 bases). The CDR3 totals 14 residues. Trimming left V 5 bases short and J 3 bases short, with 8 bases between. Germline V gives CDR1 SGHTA, CDR2 FQGNSA. The CDR3 bases are TGTGCCAGCAGCCGCCGGGATGGGGCCAACGTCCTGACTTTC. It codes for CASSRRDGANVLTF.

The chain couples TRBV7-8 to TRBJ1-1, with TRBD1 matching 9 bases. Trimming took 4 bases from V and 5 from J; bases not matched to a gene: 8. The CDR3 consists of 15 residues. Germline V CDR1 and CDR2: SGHVS, FQNEAQ. CDR3 DNA sequence: TGTGCCAGCAGCTCCGGACAGGGGAAATGGACTGAAGCTTTCTTT. Protein sequence: CASSSGQGKWTEAFF.

The chain recombines TRBV29-1 with TRBJ1-1; 9 bases match TRBD1. V lost 7 bases, J lost 1 base, and 4 bases stayed unmatched. The germline gives CDR1 SQVTM, CDR2 ANQGSEA. The CDR3 contains 13 residues. The CDR3: CSAGTGTNTEAFF. CDR3 DNA: TGCAGCGCGGGGACAGGGACGAACACTGAAGCTTTCTTT. Full variable domain (remainder filled in from reference TRBV29-1 and TRBJ1-1): SAVISQKPSRDICQRGTSLTIQCQVDSQVTMMFWYRQQPGQSLTLIATANQGSEATYESGFVIDKFPISRPNLTFSTLTVSNMSPEDSSIYLCSAGTGTNTEAFFGQGTRLTVV.

The chain combines TRBV10-3 with TRBJ2-1; 7 bases are a match to TRBD1. V lost 10 bases, J lost 3 bases, and 6 bases stayed unmatched. The CDR3 runs 13 residues. The V gene's germline CDR1 is ENHRY and CDR2 SYGVKD. The CDR3: CATRDRNYNEQFF. CDR3 sequence (DNA): TGTGCCACCCGGGACAGAAACTACAATGAGCAGTTCTTC.

This sequence joins TRBV30 and TRBJ1-6; the D gene is possibly TRBD1 (6 bases). The germline V and J ends were trimmed by 6 bases and 8 bases, with 11 bases remaining between them. The CDR3 is 12 amino acids. Per germline, CDR1 GTSNPN and CDR2 SVGIG (reference sequence). DNA of the CDR3: TGTGCCTGCCGACAGGTTTATTCACCCCTCCACTTT. Its translation: CACRQVYSPLHF.

The chain has TRBV18 and TRBJ1-2; 7 positions match TRBD1. CDR1 is KGHSH, CDR2 LQKENI, per germline. The CDR3 extends over 16 amino acids. After removal of 4 bases from V and 4 bases from J, the junction contained 12 bases not matched to a gene. DNA of the CDR3: TGTGCCAGCTCACGGGTACGACAGGGATGGGGCTATGGCTACACCTTC. Its translation is CASSRVRQGWGYGYTF.

CDR3 in amino acids: CSVGGVGTDFYEQYF. CDR3 sequence (DNA): TGCAGCGTTGGCGGAGTAGGGACAGACTTCTACGAGCAGTACTTC. The rearrangement joins TRBV29-1 to TRBJ2-7; 7 bases are a match to TRBD1. Trimming at V came to 4 bases and at J to 3 bases, leaving 12 bases not matched to a gene. The germline V gene has CDR1 SQVTM and CDR2 ANQGSEA. This CDR3 has 15 residues.

The V and J genes are TRBV7-6 and TRBJ2-3, with D possibly matching TRBD1 (5 bases). CDR1 is SGHVS, CDR2 FNYEAQ, per germline. The germline V and J ends were trimmed by 5 bases and 0 bases, with 12 bases remaining between them. CDR3 size: 15 residues. CDR3 nucleotides: TGTGCCAGCAGCCTCACGACAGATAGCACAGATACGCAGTATTTT. It codes for CASSLTTDSTDTQYF.